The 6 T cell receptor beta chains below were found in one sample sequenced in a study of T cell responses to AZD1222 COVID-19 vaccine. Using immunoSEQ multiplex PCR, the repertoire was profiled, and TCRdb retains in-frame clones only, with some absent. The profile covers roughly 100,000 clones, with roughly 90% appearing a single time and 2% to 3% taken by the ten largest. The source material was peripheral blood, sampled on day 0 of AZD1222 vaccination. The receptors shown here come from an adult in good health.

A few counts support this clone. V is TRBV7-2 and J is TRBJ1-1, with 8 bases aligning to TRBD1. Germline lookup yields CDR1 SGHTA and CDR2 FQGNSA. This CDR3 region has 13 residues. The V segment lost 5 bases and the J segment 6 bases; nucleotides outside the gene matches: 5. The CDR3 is CASSVNRGSEAFF. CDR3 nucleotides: TGTGCCAGCAGCGTAAACAGGGGGTCTGAAGCTTTCTTT.

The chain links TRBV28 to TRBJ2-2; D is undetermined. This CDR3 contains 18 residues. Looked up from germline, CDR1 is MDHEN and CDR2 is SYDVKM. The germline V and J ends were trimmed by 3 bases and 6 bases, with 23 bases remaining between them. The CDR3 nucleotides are TGTGCCAGCAGTTTCACCCCCGTGGCTATCGGAATATCCGGGGAGCTGTTTTTT. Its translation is CASSFTPVAIGISGELFF.

DNA for the CDR3: TGCAGTGCTAGTTTCATGGGAATGAACACTGAAGCTTTCTTT. Translated: CSASFMGMNTEAFF. The chain recombines TRBV20-1 with TRBJ1-1; no firm D call. The V end lost 3 bases, the J end lost 0 bases, and 11 bases lay between the germline ends. Germline CDR1 and CDR2: DFQATT and SNEGSKA (reference sequence). This CDR3 has 14 amino acids.

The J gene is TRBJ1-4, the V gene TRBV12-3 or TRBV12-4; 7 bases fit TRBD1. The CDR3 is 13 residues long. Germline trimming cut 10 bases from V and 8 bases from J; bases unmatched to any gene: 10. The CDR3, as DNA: TGTGCCACTAGACTGACAGGGAAAGAAAAACTGTTTTTT. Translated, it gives CATRLTGKEKLFF.

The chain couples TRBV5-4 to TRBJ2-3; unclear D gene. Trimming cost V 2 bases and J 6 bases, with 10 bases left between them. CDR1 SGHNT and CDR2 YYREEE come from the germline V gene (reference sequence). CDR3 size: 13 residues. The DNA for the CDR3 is TGTGCCAGCAGCTTACCCACAAGTGATACGCAGTATTTT. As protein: CASSLPTSDTQYF.

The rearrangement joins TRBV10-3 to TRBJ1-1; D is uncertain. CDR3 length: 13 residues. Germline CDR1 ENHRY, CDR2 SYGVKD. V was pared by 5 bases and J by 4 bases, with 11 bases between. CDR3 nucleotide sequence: TGTGCCATCAGTAACACCTTGGGCACTGAAGCTTTCTTT. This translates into CAISNTLGTEAFF.